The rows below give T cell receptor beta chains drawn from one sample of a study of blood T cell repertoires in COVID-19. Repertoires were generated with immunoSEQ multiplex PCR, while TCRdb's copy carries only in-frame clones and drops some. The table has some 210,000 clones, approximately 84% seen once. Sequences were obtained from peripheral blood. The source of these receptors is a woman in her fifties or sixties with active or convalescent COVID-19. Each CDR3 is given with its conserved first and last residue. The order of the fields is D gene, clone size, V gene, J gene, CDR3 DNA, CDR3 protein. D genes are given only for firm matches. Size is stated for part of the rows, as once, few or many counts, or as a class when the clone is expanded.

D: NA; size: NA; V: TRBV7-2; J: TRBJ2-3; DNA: TGTGCCAGCAGTACCGAGGTAGCGGCTGGGGGGGCCACAGATACGCAGTATTTT; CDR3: CASSTEVAAGGATDTQYF
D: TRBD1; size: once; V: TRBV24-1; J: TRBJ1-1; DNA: TGTGCCACCAGTGATTCCCGACAGGGAAACACTGAAGCTTTCTTT; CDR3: CATSDSRQGNTEAFF
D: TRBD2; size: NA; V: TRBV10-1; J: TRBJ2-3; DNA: TGCGCCAGCAGTGGACAGGGACTAGCGGGAGGGAAGACAGATACGCAGTATTTT; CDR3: CASSGQGLAGGKTDTQYF
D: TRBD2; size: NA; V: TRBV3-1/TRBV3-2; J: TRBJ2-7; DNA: TGTGCCAGCAGCCAATCGCTAGCGGGAGTCGAGCAGTACTTC; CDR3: CASSQSLAGVEQYF
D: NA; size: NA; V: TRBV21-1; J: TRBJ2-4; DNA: TGTGCCAGCAGCAAGGGGGTTGGGAGGGCCAAAAACATTCAGTACTTC; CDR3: CASSKGVGRAKNIQYF
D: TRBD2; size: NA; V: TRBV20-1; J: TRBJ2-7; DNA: TGCAGTGCTAGTGAGCTAGCGGACTACGAGCAGTACTTC; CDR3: CSASELADYEQYF
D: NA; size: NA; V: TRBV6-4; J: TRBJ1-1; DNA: TGTGCCAGCAGACCCGAGGGGCGGGGCACTGAAGCTTTCTTT; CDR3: CASRPEGRGTEAFF
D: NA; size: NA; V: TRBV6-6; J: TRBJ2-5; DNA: TGTGCCAGCAGTTACAGACAGACCCAAGAGACCCAGTACTTC; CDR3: CASSYRQTQETQYF
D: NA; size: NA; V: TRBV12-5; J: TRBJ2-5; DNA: TGTGCTAGTGGTTTGGCAGGGGCAGAGACCCAGTACTTC; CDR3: CASGLAGAETQYF
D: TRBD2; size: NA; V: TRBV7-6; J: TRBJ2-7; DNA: TGTGCCAGCAGACTAGGGACTAGCGGGAGATTTGGTAAGTCTTCCTACGAGCAGTACTTC; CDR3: CASRLGTSGRFGKSSYEQYF
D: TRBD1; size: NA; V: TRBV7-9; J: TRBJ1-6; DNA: TGTGCCAGCAGCTTTACAGGGGGCTCACCCCTCCACTTT; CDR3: CASSFTGGSPLHF
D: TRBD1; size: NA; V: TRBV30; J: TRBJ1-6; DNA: TGTGCCTATCTAACAGGGGACAATTCACCCCTCCACTTT; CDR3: CAYLTGDNSPLHF
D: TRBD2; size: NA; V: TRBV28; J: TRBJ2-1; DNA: TGTGCCAGCAGTAGCGGGAGTGGGAATGAGCAGTTCTTC; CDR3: CASSSGSGNEQFF
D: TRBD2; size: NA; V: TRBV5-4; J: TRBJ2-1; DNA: TGTGCCAGCAGCTTGAGTCTAGCGGGACTCAATGAGCAGTTCTTC; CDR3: CASSLSLAGLNEQFF
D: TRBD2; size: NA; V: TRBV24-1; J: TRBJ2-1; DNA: TGTGCCACCAGTATAGCGGGAGCGTTCGCTGAGCAGTTCTTC; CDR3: CATSIAGAFAEQFF
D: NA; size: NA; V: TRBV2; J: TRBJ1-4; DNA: TGTGCCAGCAGCCCCCTCGGGAGGGTAGATGAAAAACTGTTTTTT; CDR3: CASSPLGRVDEKLFF
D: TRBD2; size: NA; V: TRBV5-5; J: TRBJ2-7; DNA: TGTGCCAGCAGCCACCACCGACTAGCGGGAGCTTCCTACGAGCAGTACTTC; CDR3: CASSHHRLAGASYEQYF
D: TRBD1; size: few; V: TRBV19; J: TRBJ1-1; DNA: TGTGCCAGTAGTATTAGTCCAGGGGGCGGTGCTGAAGCTTTCTTT; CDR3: CASSISPGGGAEAFF
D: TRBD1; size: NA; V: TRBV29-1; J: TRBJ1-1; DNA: TGCAGCACGGACAGGCGAGGAACTGAAGCTTTCTTT; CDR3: CSTDRRGTEAFF
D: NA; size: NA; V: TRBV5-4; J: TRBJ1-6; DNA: TGTGCCAGCAGCTTGTTGTCTAGTTTGGATTATTCACCCCTCCACTTT; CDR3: CASSLLSSLDYSPLHF
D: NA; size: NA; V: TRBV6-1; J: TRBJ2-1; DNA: TGTGCCAGCAGTGATCAAGTAGGGGCCTCGAATGAGCAGTTCTTC; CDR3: CASSDQVGASNEQFF
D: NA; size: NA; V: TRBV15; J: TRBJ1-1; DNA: TGTGCCACCAGCAGAGATTGGCAGGGAGGCACTGAAGCTTTCTTT; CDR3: CATSRDWQGGTEAFF
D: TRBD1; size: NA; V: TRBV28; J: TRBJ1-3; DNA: TGTGCCAGCAGCTCGACAGGGGCGATATATTTT; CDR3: CASSSTGAIYF
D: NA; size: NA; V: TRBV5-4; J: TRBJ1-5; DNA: TGTGCCAGCAGCTGGGGCGGGGGGGCAAATCAGCCCCAGCATTTT; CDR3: CASSWGGGANQPQHF
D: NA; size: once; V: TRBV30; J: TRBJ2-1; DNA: TGTGCCTGGAGTGTACGGGTTGATGAGCAGTTCTTC; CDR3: CAWSVRVDEQFF
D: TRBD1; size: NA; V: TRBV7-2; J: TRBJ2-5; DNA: TGTGCCAGCAGCTCTCGGGACAGGGGTCACGAGACCCAGTACTTC; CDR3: CASSSRDRGHETQYF
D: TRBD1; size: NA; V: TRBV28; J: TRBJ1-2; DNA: TGTGCCAGCAGTTCCGCCGGACAGGTCTATGGCTACACCTTC; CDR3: CASSSAGQVYGYTF
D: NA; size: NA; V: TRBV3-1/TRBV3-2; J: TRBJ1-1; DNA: TGTGCCAGCAGCCGCAGCCGGGGGGCGCAGGCTTTCTTT; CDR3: CASSRSRGAQAFF
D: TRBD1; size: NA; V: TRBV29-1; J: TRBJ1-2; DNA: TGCAGCGTTGGGACAGGGGACTATGGCTACACCTTC; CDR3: CSVGTGDYGYTF